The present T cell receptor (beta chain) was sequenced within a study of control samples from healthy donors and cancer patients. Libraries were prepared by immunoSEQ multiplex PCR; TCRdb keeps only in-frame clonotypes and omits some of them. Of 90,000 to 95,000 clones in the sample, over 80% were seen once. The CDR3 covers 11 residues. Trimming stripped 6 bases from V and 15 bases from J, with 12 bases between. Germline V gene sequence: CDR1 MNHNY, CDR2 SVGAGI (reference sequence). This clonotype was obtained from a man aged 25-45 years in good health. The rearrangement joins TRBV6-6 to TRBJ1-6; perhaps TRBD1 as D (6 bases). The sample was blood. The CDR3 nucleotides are TGTGCCAGCAGCCCCGGACAGATCCTCCACTTT. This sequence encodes CASSPGQILHF.